A single sample is the source of the 16 T cell receptor beta chains below, sequenced in a study of Graves' ophthalmopathy and Graves' hyperthyroidism. The TCR beta CDR3 regions underwent amplification from RNA transcripts. The library came from an HTBI-primed first-round RT-PCR and a second-round multiplex PCR. A single record per CDR3 protein comes from TCRdb applying MiXCR to the multiplex PCR reads. This table has some 1.1 million distinct CDR3 sequences, less than 45% appearing once. Source material: peripheral blood or thyroid tissue (not recorded which). All receptors derive from an adult man with Graves' hyperthyroidism.

V is TRBV19 and J is TRBJ2-7; 7 bases fit TRBD1. The V segment lost 5 bases and the J segment 7 bases; nucleotides outside the gene matches: 11. The CDR3 has 14 amino acids. In germline, CDR1 is LNHDA, CDR2 SQIVND (reference sequence). The CDR3 nucleotides are TGTGCCAGTAGTGACCGGGACAGCCCCAATGAGCAGTACTTC. Translation gives CASSDRDSPNEQYF.

The chain combines TRBV9 with TRBJ1-1; 7 nucleotides line up with TRBD1. V lost 4 bases, J lost 4 bases, and 7 bases stayed unmatched. Germline V gene data show CDR1 as SGDLS and CDR2 as YYNGEE. The CDR3 consists of 14 residues. CDR3 nucleotides: TGTGCCAGCAGCAAAATGACAGGGACCACTGAAGCTTTCTTT. This encodes CASSKMTGTTEAFF.

This clonotype was seen repeatedly, ten times or more. This chain joins TRBV7-2 and TRBJ1-4; the D gene is possibly TRBD1 (6 bases). This CDR3 is 15 amino acids long. V dropped 5 bases and J dropped 0 bases, with 10 bases sitting between them. CDR1 and CDR2 from the germline V gene are SGHTA and FQGNSA. CDR3 sequence reads: CASSRGGTTNEKLFF. The CDR3 coding sequence is TGTGCCAGCAGCAGGGGGGGGACAACTAATGAAAAACTGTTTTTT.

J is TRBJ2-7 and V is TRBV7-2; D is possibly TRBD1 (7 bases). V lost 2 bases, J lost 6 bases, and 26 bases lay in between. The CDR3 consists of 18 residues. The germline CDR1 and CDR2 sequences are SGHTA and FQGNSA. DNA for the CDR3: TGTGCCAGCAGCTTAAGACATCGGGACAGACCCGGAGGGCTCGAGCAGTACTTC. This translates into CASSLRHRDRPGGLEQYF.

The DNA of the CDR3 is TGTGCCAGCAGAGGGTCTAGCTACACCTTC. Protein sequence: CASRGSSYTF. The chain joins TRBV6-1 to TRBJ1-2; D ambiguous. This CDR3 is built from 10 residues. Germline-derived CDR1 and CDR2 are MNHNS and SASEGT. V lost 6 bases to trimming and J lost 9 bases, with 8 bases between them.

This clonotype was detected only a few times. The CDR3 loop is CSLELGGLGEKLFF. The CDR3, as DNA: TGCAGCCTGGAACTCGGAGGGTTGGGTGAAAAACTGTTTTTT. The chain combines TRBV29-1 with TRBJ1-4; D gene ambiguous. CDR3 length: 14 amino acids. The V gene lost 8 bases and the J gene lost 7 bases, with 20 bases spanning the gap. The V gene's germline CDR1 is SQVTM and CDR2 ANQGSEA.

This clonotype was detected many times. This chain links TRBV5-1 with TRBJ1-1; 7 bases match TRBD1. Looked up from germline, CDR1 is SGHRS and CDR2 is YFSETQ. The CDR3 is 13 residues long. With V trimmed by 6 bases and J by 10 bases, 12 bases remained unmatched. CDR3 residues: CASTLNLQGLAFF. The CDR3 nucleotides read TGCGCCAGCACCCTAAACCTACAGGGGCTAGCTTTCTTT.

This chain links TRBV7-8 with TRBJ2-2, with D uncertain. Germline-derived CDR1 and CDR2 are SGHVS and FQNEAQ. Trimming cost V 0 bases and J 6 bases, with 14 bases left between them. The CDR3 loop spans 16 amino acids. The CDR3 nucleotides are TGTGCCAGCAGCTTAGCTTCGGTGGGTCTCGCCGGGGAGCTGTTTTTT. Amino acid sequence: CASSLASVGLAGELFF.

This clonotype showed up many times. This sequence joins TRBV19 and TRBJ2-5; 9 bases agree with TRBD2. The CDR3 loop spans 14 amino acids. Unmatched junction bases numbered 6, after V lost 6 bases and J lost 4 bases. Germline loops: CDR1 LNHDA, CDR2 SQIVND (reference sequence). CDR3 sequence: CASRTSGVRETQYF. The DNA of the CDR3 is TGTGCCAGTAGGACTAGCGGAGTCCGAGAGACCCAGTACTTC.

CDR3 DNA: TGCGCCAGCAGCCAAGATTGGGAGAAGAGGAGGACCGGGGAGCTGTTTTTT. It codes for CASSQDWEKRRTGELFF. This sequence joins TRBV4-3 and TRBJ2-2, with D tentatively TRBD2 (5 bases). V gave up 0 bases and J gave up 5 bases, with 16 bases separating them. Germline V lookup: CDR1 LGHNA, CDR2 YSLEER. This CDR3 comprises 17 residues.

The chain employs TRBV19 and TRBJ1-5; perhaps TRBD1 as D (6 bases). The CDR3 is 17 residues long. V lost 6 bases to trimming and J lost 4 bases, with 22 bases between them. Germline V gene lookup returns CDR1 LNHDA and CDR2 SQIVND (reference sequence). The CDR3 DNA is TGTGCCAGTAGCCAATCAACAGGGACTGGGATTAATCAGCCCCAGCATTTT. It specifies CASSQSTGTGINQPQHF.

On this clonotype: A much more abundant neighbour one base away suggests this may be a read error. The J gene is TRBJ2-5, the V gene TRBV25-1; D is unclear. Germline V lookup: CDR1 MGHDK, CDR2 SYGVNS. Trimming removed 8 bases from V and 9 bases from J, with 19 bases in between. This CDR3 contains 13 residues. The CDR3 sequence: CASGPRGVEAQYF. In DNA form, the CDR3 reads TGTGCCAGCGGTCCCCGCGGAGTTGAGGCCCAGTACTTC.

As for this clonotype: The conserved phenylalanine or tryptophan normally closing the CDR3 is absent here, so this likely arose from a read error. J is TRBJ1-6 and V is TRBV7-3; 7 bases map to TRBD1. Trimming took 5 bases from V and 7 from J; bases not matched to a gene: 8. The CDR3 length is 15 residues. The germline gives CDR1 SGHTA, CDR2 FQGTGA. The CDR3 nucleotides are TGTGCCAGCAGCCCCTCGACAGGGTCGAATTCACCCCTCCACGTT. Translating gives CASSPSTGSNSPLHV.

This chain links TRBV27 with TRBJ1-5, with D perhaps TRBD1 (5 bases). The CDR3 runs to 14 residues. V was cut by 3 bases and J by 8 bases, with 14 bases left in between. The germline CDR1 and CDR2 sequences are MNHEY and SMNVEV (reference sequence). The CDR3 bases are TGTGCCAGCAGTTTGGGATCAGGGAGAAAGCCCCAGCATTTT. Translation: CASSLGSGRKPQHF.

CDR3 sequence reads: CASSGSISAGTNYGYTF. CDR3 coding DNA: TGTGCCAGCAGCGGAAGCATTTCGGCAGGGACTAACTATGGCTACACCTTC. The chain has TRBV9 and TRBJ1-2, with D perhaps TRBD1 (5 bases). Trimming stripped 3 bases from V and 0 bases from J, with 18 bases between. The CDR3 consists of 17 residues. Germline CDR1 and CDR2: SGDLS and YYNGEE.

This clonotype was observed a single time. V is TRBV7-8 and J is TRBJ1-5; D not certain. From germline, CDR1 is SGHVS and CDR2 FQNEAQ. The CDR3 is 15 amino acids. V was pared by 2 bases and J by 3 bases, with 11 bases between. The CDR3 DNA reads as TGTGCCAGCAGCTTACAACGGGCTGACAATCAGCCCCAGCATTTT. Translating gives CASSLQRADNQPQHF.